This T cell receptor beta chain was profiled in a study of shared clonotypes between healthy human individuals. About this clone itself: Antigen specificity is unknown.

Donation came from healthy HIV-negative adults that had no recent acute infections or vaccinations. The genomic DNA of each subset was split evenly across several immunoSEQ plates. Assay: immunoSEQ multiplex PCR; the TCRdb copy retains only in-frame clones and omits some. The top ten clones hold 0.3% to 0.45% of a sample with 1,400,000 or so clones, approximately 98.5% of them seen once. There are 17 residues in the CDR3. In germline, CDR1 is LGHNA, CDR2 YSLEER. Trimming at V came to 2 bases and at J to 1 base, leaving 8 bases not matched to a gene. Points from the study as a whole: Non-shared clonotypes had lower generation probabilities than those shared by all four donors. With several donors compared, roughly 5% of naive CD4 clonotypes were shared.

The receptor comes from a man younger than 45 in good health. The specimen sequenced was naive CD4+ T cells sorted from blood. Stated subset: CD45RA+ positively selected. This chain joins TRBV4-3 and TRBJ2-3; TRBD1 matches 8 bases. The CDR3 DNA reads TGCGCCAGCAGCCAAAGTGCACAGGGGGTACGCACAGATACGCAGTATTTT. This sequence encodes CASSQSAQGVRTDTQYF.